These 22 T cell receptor beta chains share one sample of origin, sequenced in a study of T cell repertoires in cytomegalovirus infection. TCRdb reprocessed the reads with MiXCR, giving one entry per CDR3 protein. The sample lists hundreds of thousands of distinct CDR3 sequences, approximately 32% occurring once. Their target antigens are unknown. Specimen: cultured CD8+ T cells from PBMCs, collected from culture after CMV antigen stimulation. Receptors were obtained from a human donor in good health (CMV status not recorded). Some clones in this sample may be carry-over from other donors' samples.

This clonotype was found a few times. The CDR3 loop is CASSPKDTDEQFF. As DNA, the CDR3 is TGTGCCAGCAGTCCAAAGGACACCGATGAGCAGTTCTTC. The chain employs TRBV27 and TRBJ2-1; tentatively, D is TRBD1 (5 bases). CDR3 length: 13 amino acids. Germline V gene lookup returns CDR1 MNHEY and CDR2 SMNVEV (reference sequence). Trimming left V 5 bases short and J 8 bases short, with 13 bases between.

This clonotype was found many times. The chain recombines TRBV7-6 with TRBJ2-5; 7 positions match TRBD1. Trimming removed 5 bases from V and 3 bases from J; junction bases left unmatched: 6. Germline CDR1 reads SGHVS; CDR2 reads FNYEAQ. This CDR3 is 14 amino acids long. This CDR3 reads CASSPPTGKETQYF. The CDR3 nucleotides read TGTGCCAGCAGCCCACCGACAGGGAAAGAGACCCAGTACTTC.

Details on this clonotype: A junction end diverges from the germline sequence, so it may reflect a read error. The V call is TRBV7-7, the J call TRBJ2-1; a possible D gene is TRBD2 (5 bases). Germline V gene lookup returns CDR1 SSHAT and CDR2 FNYEAQ (reference sequence). This CDR3 spans 15 amino acids. The CDR3 sequence: CASSLYAGVHNEQFF. DNA of the CDR3: TGTGCTAGCAGCTTATACGCCGGGGTACACAATGAGCAGTTCTTC.

Ten or more counts support this clonotype. This rearrangement joins TRBV7-2 to TRBJ2-2; tentative D call: TRBD2 (5 bases). CDR3 length: 15 residues. Germline assignment: CDR1 SGHTA and CDR2 FQGNSA. Trimming stripped 1 base from V and 2 bases from J, with 8 bases between. CDR3 amino acids: CASSLERGNTGELFF. CDR3 DNA: TGTGCCAGCAGCTTAGAACGGGGAAACACCGGGGAGCTGTTTTTT. Full variable domain (rest looked up from reference TRBV7-2 and TRBJ2-2): GAGVSQSPSNKVTEKGKDVELRCDPISGHTALYWYRQSLGQGLEFLIYFQGNSAPDKSGLPSDRFSAERTGGSVSTLTIQRTQQEDSAVYLCASSLERGNTGELFFGEGSRLTVL.

In this sample, this clonotype turned up a few times. This chain connects TRBV12-3 or TRBV12-4 to TRBJ2-3, with D perhaps being TRBD1 or TRBD2 (5 bases each). The germline V and J ends were trimmed by 7 bases and 2 bases, with 13 bases remaining between them. CDR3 size: 14 residues. The DNA for the CDR3 is TGTGCCAGCACCCTCGGGGCCACCACAGATACGCAGTATTTT. This gives the protein CASTLGATTDTQYF.

This clonotype has just one count. V gene TRBV5-4 combines with J gene TRBJ2-7; D may match TRBD1 or TRBD2 (5 bases each). The CDR3 contains 14 residues. V was cut by 1 base and J by 3 bases, with 11 bases left in between. Germline V gene sequence: CDR1 SGHNT, CDR2 YYREEE (reference sequence). In DNA, the CDR3 is TGTGCCAGCAGCTTGAAGGGGAGCGTCTACGAGCAGTACTTC. Translation: CASSLKGSVYEQYF. Full variable domain (outside the CDR3, taken from reference TRBV5-4 and TRBJ2-7): ETGVTQSPTHLIKTRGQQVTLRCSSQSGHNTVSWYQQALGQGPQFIFQYYREEENGRGNFPPRFSGLQFPNYSSELNVNALELDDSALYLCASSLKGSVYEQYFGPGTRLTVT.

The rearrangement uses TRBV7-6 and TRBJ2-1; no definite D call. In germline, CDR1 is SGHVS, CDR2 FNYEAQ. The CDR3 consists of 15 residues. V lost 3 bases and J 5 bases, leaving 14 bases between the germline ends. CDR3 in amino acids: CASSLIWARNNEQFF. For the CDR3, the DNA is TGTGCCAGCAGCTTGATTTGGGCGCGAAACAATGAGCAGTTCTTC. The complete variable domain, with remaining parts taken from reference TRBV7-6 and TRBJ2-1, reads GAGVSQSPRYKVTKRGQDVALRCDPISGHVSLYWYRQALGQGPEFLTYFNYEAQQDKSGLPNDRFSAERPEGSISTLTIQRTEQRDSAMYRCASSLIWARNNEQFFGPGTRLTVL.

This clonotype was found a few times. This chain connects TRBV11-2 to TRBJ2-3; 12 bases match TRBD2. Germline CDR1 SGHAT, CDR2 FQNNGV. This CDR3 has 20 residues. V was pared by 4 bases and J by 1 base, with 15 bases of the junction left unmatched. The DNA for the CDR3 is TGTGCCAGCAGCTCAATTTTGGTCACTAGCGGGGGGTGGGGCACAGATACGCAGTATTTT. Translating it yields CASSSILVTSGGWGTDTQYF.

This clonotype was found many times. This chain joins TRBV6-1 and TRBJ2-7; 9 bases are shared with TRBD1. V lost 5 bases to trimming and J lost 2 bases; unmatched junction nucleotides: 7. This CDR3 is 15 amino acids long. The germline V gene encodes CDR1 MNHNS and CDR2 SASEGT. The CDR3 nucleotides read TGTGCCAGCAGTAAGACAGGGGGTCTCGCCTACGAGCAGTACGTC. As protein: CASSKTGGLAYEQYV.

This chain uses TRBV6-2 or TRBV6-3 with TRBJ2-3; 8 bases are a match to TRBD2. Germline V gene sequence: CDR1 MNHEY, CDR2 SVGEGT. The junction had 7 bases not matched to a gene; V was cut back by 7 bases and J by 4 bases. The CDR3 is 14 amino acids. The CDR3 region has the DNA TGTGCCAGCACCCTCGGGAGGGTGGCAGATACGCAGTATTTT. Amino acids: CASTLGRVADTQYF.

This clonotype was recorded a few times. The chain combines TRBV7-3 with TRBJ2-5; D is tentatively TRBD1 or TRBD2 (6 bases each). The CDR3 runs 15 residues. V was trimmed by 5 bases and J by 7 bases, leaving 20 bases between them. The germline V gene has CDR1 SGHTA and CDR2 FQGTGA. The CDR3, as DNA: TGTGCCAGCAGCCCGTTCGGGGGCGAAGATGGGACCCAGTACTTC. Translating gives CASSPFGGEDGTQYF.

This clonotype was seen more than once but under ten times. The chain is built from TRBV4-1 and TRBJ2-1; the D gene is possibly TRBD2 (7 bases). Germline V lookup: CDR1 MGHRA, CDR2 YSYEKL. V lost 1 base, J lost 7 bases, and 20 bases lay in between. The CDR3 spans 17 residues. The CDR3 reads CASSQGDGGGLMNEQFF. CDR3 DNA: TGCGCCAGCAGCCAAGGGGATGGGGGGGGCCTAATGAATGAGCAGTTCTTC.

The gene calls are TRBV19 and TRBJ1-5; no reliable D call. The V and J ends lost 1 base and 2 bases respectively, with 9 bases between them. This CDR3 region has 15 residues. CDR1 LNHDA and CDR2 SQIVND come from the germline V gene (reference sequence). The DNA of the CDR3 is TGTGCCAGTAGTATAGGTTGGGGTGGCAATCAGCCCCAGCATTTT. This translates into CASSIGWGGNQPQHF.

The rearrangement links TRBV15 to TRBJ2-2, with D tentatively TRBD1 (6 bases). Germline-derived CDR1 and CDR2 are LNHNV and YYDKDF (reference sequence). The CDR3 sequence is 19 residues long. The V end was cut by 3 bases, the J end by 2 bases, with 22 bases between. In nucleotides, the CDR3 is TGTGCCACCAGCAGCCCCCTAGGACAGACGACCCTCAACACCGGGGAGCTGTTTTTT. This encodes CATSSPLGQTTLNTGELFF.

The chain is built from TRBV4-2 and TRBJ1-1, with 7 nucleotides matching TRBD1. The V and J ends lost 2 bases and 1 base, in that order; junction bases with no gene match: 16. The CDR3 runs 19 residues. CDR1 and CDR2 (germline): LGHNA, YNFKEQ. In DNA, the CDR3 is TGTGCCAGCAGCCAATTTTCTGGTCTCGACCGGGACAGGAACACTGAAGCTTTCTTT. This gives the protein CASSQFSGLDRDRNTEAFF.

This chain joins TRBV5-4 and TRBJ2-7, with TRBD2 matching 7 bases. This CDR3 is 16 amino acids long. Per germline, CDR1 SGHNT and CDR2 YYREEE (reference sequence). J gave up 0 bases and V 2 bases, and 8 bases lay outside the gene matches. The CDR3 loop is CASSFYYGRSSYEQYF. The CDR3 DNA reads as TGTGCCAGCAGCTTTTATTACGGGAGGAGCTCCTACGAGCAGTACTTC.

The chain carries TRBV10-3 and TRBJ2-5, with TRBD2 as a possible D gene (7 bases). Germline lookup yields CDR1 ENHRY and CDR2 SYGVKD. The CDR3 is 13 amino acids. V was cut by 8 bases and J by 5 bases, with 15 bases left in between. This CDR3 reads CAISEGGPETQYF. The DNA for the CDR3 is TGTGCCATCTCCGAGGGGGGGCCCGAGACCCAGTACTTC.

The J gene is TRBJ2-7, the V gene TRBV29-1; a weak D match, TRBD1 (5 bases). V shed 0 bases and J shed 0 bases, with 15 bases lying between them. The CDR3 runs 16 residues. Germline V gene lookup returns CDR1 SQVTM and CDR2 ANQGSEA. CDR3 sequence: CSVEDRGRENSYEQYF. The CDR3 DNA sequence: TGCAGCGTTGAAGATCGCGGCAGGGAAAACTCCTACGAGCAGTACTTC.

This clonotype was counted between two and nine times. This chain joins TRBV6-2 or TRBV6-3 and TRBJ2-1, with D possibly being TRBD2 (5 bases). CDR1 and CDR2 (germline): MNHEY, SVGEGT. Deletions cut 5 bases from V and 4 bases from J, with 12 bases between. The CDR3 contains 14 residues. The CDR3 loop reads CASSIGLTYNEQFF. CDR3 nucleotide sequence: TGTGCCAGCAGTATCGGACTGACATACAATGAGCAGTTCTTC.

Worth noting for this clonotype: The junction departs from the called germline gene at one end, perhaps through a read error. V gene TRBV7-6 combines with J gene TRBJ1-1; D gene unclear. CDR1 and CDR2 from the germline V gene are SGHVS and FNYEAQ. The CDR3 covers 14 residues. CDR3 protein: CVSSRKEANTEAFF. CDR3 DNA: TGTGTCAGCAGCCGTAAAGAGGCGAACACTGAAGCTTTCTTT. The variable domain in full, completed from reference TRBV7-6 and TRBJ1-1, reads GAGVSQSPRYKVTKRGQDVALRCDPISGHVSLYWYRQALGQGPEFLTYFNYEAQQDKSGLPNDRFSAERPEGSISTLTIQRTEQRDSAMYRCVSSRKEANTEAFFGQGTRLTVV.

This rearrangement joins TRBV4-2 to TRBJ2-3; D is possibly TRBD2 (5 bases). Germline lookup yields CDR1 LGHNA and CDR2 YNFKEQ. This CDR3 spans 13 amino acids. V was clipped by 5 bases and J by 7 bases, with 13 bases between them. The CDR3, as DNA: TGTGCCAGCAGCTCCTCTCTAGCCAATACGCAGTATTTT. Its protein product is CASSSSLANTQYF.

The table lists this clonotype with a count of one. The J gene is TRBJ2-3, the V gene TRBV2, with D tentatively TRBD1 or TRBD2 (5 bases each). The CDR3 contains 12 residues. Trimming took off 6 bases at V and 4 bases at J, with 8 bases between the two ends. Germline CDR1 reads SNHLY; CDR2 reads FYNNEI. Written as DNA, the CDR3 is TGTGCCAGCAGGGGGACCCCAGATACGCAGTATTTT. Amino acid sequence: CASRGTPDTQYF.